Reported below is one T cell receptor beta chain. Its antigen is not identified. TCRdb re-derived calls from the RT-PCR reads in MiXCR, one entry per CDR3 protein. The sample shows around 650,000 distinct CDR3 sequences, approximately 14% of them seen only once. The record originates from a study of response to subunit inactivated influenza vaccine. Findings of the study overall: Each seasonal influenza vaccination recruits few new T cells, the authors suggested.

The V end lost 6 bases, the J end lost 5 bases, and 17 bases lay between the germline ends. Germline lookup yields CDR1 MNHEY and CDR2 SVGEGT. The CDR3 sequence is 16 residues long. The rearrangement uses TRBV6-2 or TRBV6-3 and TRBJ1-6; a weak D match, TRBD1 (5 bases). The material sequenced was PBMCs from blood, taken 11 to 12 days after vaccination. This clonotype originated in a middle-aged man who received an inactivated influenza vaccine. For the CDR3, the DNA is TGTGCCAGCAGCTTAAGGCGGCCCAGGGATAATTCACCCCTCCACTTT. Protein sequence: CASSLRRPRDNSPLHF.